These T cell receptor beta chains were read from a single sample in a study of T cell responses to AZD1222 COVID-19 vaccine. The protocol was immunoSEQ multiplex PCR, while the TCRdb copy is restricted to in-frame clones and leaves out a portion. The data contain about 95,000 clones, roughly 89% of them singletons. Sequencing used peripheral blood, obtained on day 0 of AZD1222 vaccination. These receptors all stem from an adult in good health. Each CDR3 is given without its conserved first and last residue. Each record gives: V gene, CDR3 protein.

TRBV10-3,AISVGQYSGANVLT
TRBV6-5,ASMTGGTDTQY
TRBV5-5,ASSGRDDQPQH
TRBV9,ASSVAGRYEQY
TRBV18,ASSLRGIEQF
TRBV6-5,ASSPTGTPRGEQY
TRBV18,ASSPFLDREDIQY
TRBV7-2,ASSPPGTGAPEQY
TRBV13,ASSPPVGNTEAF
TRBV9,ASSPSPGELF
TRBV30,AWSVQAGGGYT
TRBV2,ASPGTAEAF
TRBV5-6,ASSFTGYTGYT
TRBV10-2,ASSTGGGYNEQF
TRBV18,ASSSTGDNQPQH
TRBV6-4,ASSERQGRSPLH
TRBV6-5,ASSTGHAGNTIY
TRBV19,ASSIGKRGGNEQY
TRBV2,ASKIRDRMTEAF
TRBV2,ASSPGRVFGYT
TRBV6-1,ASSDFGGLYGYT
TRBV7-3,ASGLWVNTEAF
TRBV2,ASRNQMQGGYT
TRBV19,ASSIQGQGGSYEQY
TRBV2,ASSSTPGREGKLF
TRBV6-1,ASRENSGQGYYGYT
TRBV11-2,ASRGSGYNEQF
TRBV6-4,ASKEQGANTGELF
TRBV2,ASSDPARQGQRNSPLH
TRBV18,ASSAVGAGAYGYT
TRBV7-9,ASSLDFGHEQF
TRBV2,ASTQDRALGAF
TRBV19,ASSIEGIGNQPQH
TRBV27,ASSRGGRQGYT
TRBV11-2,ASSSTVGDRGNQPQH
TRBV6-2/TRBV6-3,ASSYSARSTEAF
TRBV29-1,SVESAGGRYTGELF
TRBV14,ASSQSADTQY
TRBV18,ASSPGTLNSPLH
TRBV12-3/TRBV12-4,ASRQHYGYT
TRBV7-9,ASSLRGSGGLETQY
TRBV11-2,ASSLQETQY
TRBV3-1/TRBV3-2,ASSQYPHNSPLH
TRBV11-2,ASSLVWGEKLF
TRBV30,AWGGSTDTQY
TRBV27,ASSSTWTDTQY
TRBV7-2,ASSLSGSHNEQF
TRBV29-1,SVEAGQYGYT
TRBV5-1,ASSLGDANTGELF
TRBV7-2,ASSFRDGFNYGYT
TRBV21-1,ASSNRDRASGDNEQF
TRBV4-1,ASSGADNSPLH
TRBV7-6,ASSLGGQGDGYT